This entry describes one TCR beta chain. Its antigen is currently unknown. The data belong to a study of graft-versus-host responses after intestinal transplantation. Study-wide points: Analysis identified GvH clones in recipient marrow, with some appearing first in ileum or blood.

The germline V gene encodes CDR1 WSHSY and CDR2 SAAADI. V was clipped by 10 bases and J by 2 bases, with 15 bases between them. The CDR3 runs 14 residues. Only in-frame clones appear in the TCRdb table, and some are missing; sequencing was by immunoSEQ multiplex PCR. Seen here are around 23,000 clones, approximately 95% observed once, and the top ten hold around 0.5%. The source was PBMCs, collected 18 days after transplant. The source of this sequence is a human patient who received an intestinal transplant, so some T cells may come from the graft donor. The rearrangement links TRBV10-2 to TRBJ1-5, with no clear D. The CDR3 sequence: CATIDFPGNQPQHF. DNA of the CDR3: TGCGCCACCATAGATTTCCCTGGCAATCAGCCCCAGCATTTT.